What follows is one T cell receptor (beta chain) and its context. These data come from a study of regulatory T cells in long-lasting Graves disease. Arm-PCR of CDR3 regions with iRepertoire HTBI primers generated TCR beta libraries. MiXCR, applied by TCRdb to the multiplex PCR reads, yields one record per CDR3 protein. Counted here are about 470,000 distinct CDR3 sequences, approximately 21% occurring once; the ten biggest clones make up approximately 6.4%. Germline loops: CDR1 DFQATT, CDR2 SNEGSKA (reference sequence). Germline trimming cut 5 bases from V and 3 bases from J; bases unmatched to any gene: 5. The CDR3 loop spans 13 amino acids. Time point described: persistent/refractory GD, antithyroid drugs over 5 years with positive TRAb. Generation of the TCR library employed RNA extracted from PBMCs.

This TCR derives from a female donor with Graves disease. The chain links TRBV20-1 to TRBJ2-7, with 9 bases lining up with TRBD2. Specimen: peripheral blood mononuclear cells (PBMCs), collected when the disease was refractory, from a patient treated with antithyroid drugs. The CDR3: CSAEAGGSYEQYF. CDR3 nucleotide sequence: TGCAGTGCTGAAGCGGGAGGAAGCTACGAGCAGTACTTC.